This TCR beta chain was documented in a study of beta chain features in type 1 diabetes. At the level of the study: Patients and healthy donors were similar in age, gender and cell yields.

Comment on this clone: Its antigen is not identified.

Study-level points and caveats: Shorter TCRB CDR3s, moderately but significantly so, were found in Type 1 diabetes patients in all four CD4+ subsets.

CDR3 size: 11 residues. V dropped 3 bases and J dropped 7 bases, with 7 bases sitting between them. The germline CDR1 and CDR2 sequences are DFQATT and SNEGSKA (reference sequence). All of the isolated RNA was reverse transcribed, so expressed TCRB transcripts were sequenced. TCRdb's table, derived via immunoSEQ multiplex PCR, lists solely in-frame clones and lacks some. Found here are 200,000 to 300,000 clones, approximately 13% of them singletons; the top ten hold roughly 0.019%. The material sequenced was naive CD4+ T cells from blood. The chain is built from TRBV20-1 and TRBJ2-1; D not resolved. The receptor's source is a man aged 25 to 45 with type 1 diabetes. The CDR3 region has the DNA TGCAGTGCTAGGAACGGGAATGAGCAGTTCTTC. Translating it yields CSARNGNEQFF.